This TCR beta chain was found in a study of cytomegalovirus exposure and HLA in healthy donors. Overall study results and limits: The study labeled 150 to 200 TCR beta chains cytomegalovirus-associated. The study found most TCR sequences rare, yet found some public TCRs in many donors. Association of approximately 16,000 TCR beta sequences with HLA alleles was found at 0.05 false discovery rate in a later analysis.

CDR3 length: 11 amino acids. Trimming took off 7 bases at V and 8 bases at J, with 14 bases between the two ends. CDR1 DFQATT and CDR2 SNEGSKA come from the germline V gene (reference sequence). PCR employed 60 Vbeta and 13 Jbeta primers. Assay used: immunoSEQ multiplex PCR; TCRdb lists only in-frame clones, some missing. The profile shows about 160,000 clones, about 85% of them singletons. To note about this clone: Its antigen is not known.

Donors were ostensibly healthy at sampling, although undocumented immune exposures were probable. This receptor was obtained from a man aged 18 to 30 in good health and CMV-seronegative. What was sequenced was PBMCs. This chain links TRBV20-1 with TRBJ1-2; D ambiguous. The CDR3 here is CSEGGREGYTF. The CDR3 DNA follows: TGCAGTGAGGGAGGGAGGGAGGGCTACACCTTC.